The source of this TCR beta chain is a study of blood T cell repertoires in COVID-19. Study information: Specimens from acute and convalescent COVID-19 originated in the United States, Italy and Spain.

In this sample, this clone turned up a few times. Trimming left V 5 bases short and J 10 bases short, with 14 bases between. This CDR3 contains 12 residues. Germline V CDR1 and CDR2: SEHNR, FQNEAQ (reference sequence). Here immunoSEQ multiplex PCR was the method, and the copy in TCRdb shows in-frame clones only, minus some. The table shows about 97,000 clones, with approximately 86% occurring only once. The receptor comes from a man aged 50-60 years with active or convalescent COVID-19. This chain links TRBV7-9 with TRBJ1-1, with a possible D match to TRBD1 (6 bases). Sequencing was performed on peripheral blood. DNA of the CDR3: TGTGCCAGCAGCCTTCAGGAAGGGGGAGCTTTCTTT. It is translated as CASSLQEGGAFF. The variable domain in full, with the rest retrieved from reference TRBV7-9 and TRBJ1-1, is DTGVSQNPRHKITKRGQNVTFRCDPISEHNRLYWYRQTLGQGPEFLTYFQNEAQLEKSRLLSDRFSAERPKGSFSTLEIQRTEQGDSAMYLCASSLQEGGAFFGQGTRLTVV.